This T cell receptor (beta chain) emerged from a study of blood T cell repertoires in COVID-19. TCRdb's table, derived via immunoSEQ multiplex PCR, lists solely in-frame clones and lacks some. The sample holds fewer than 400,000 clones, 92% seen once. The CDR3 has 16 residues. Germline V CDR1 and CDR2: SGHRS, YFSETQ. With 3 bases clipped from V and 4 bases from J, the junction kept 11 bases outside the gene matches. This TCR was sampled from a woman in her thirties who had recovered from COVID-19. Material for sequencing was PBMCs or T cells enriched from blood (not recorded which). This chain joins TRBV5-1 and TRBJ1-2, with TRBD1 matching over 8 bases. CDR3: CASSSGQDFGTYGYTF. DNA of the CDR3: TGCGCCAGCAGCTCGGGACAGGATTTTGGCACCTATGGCTACACCTTC.